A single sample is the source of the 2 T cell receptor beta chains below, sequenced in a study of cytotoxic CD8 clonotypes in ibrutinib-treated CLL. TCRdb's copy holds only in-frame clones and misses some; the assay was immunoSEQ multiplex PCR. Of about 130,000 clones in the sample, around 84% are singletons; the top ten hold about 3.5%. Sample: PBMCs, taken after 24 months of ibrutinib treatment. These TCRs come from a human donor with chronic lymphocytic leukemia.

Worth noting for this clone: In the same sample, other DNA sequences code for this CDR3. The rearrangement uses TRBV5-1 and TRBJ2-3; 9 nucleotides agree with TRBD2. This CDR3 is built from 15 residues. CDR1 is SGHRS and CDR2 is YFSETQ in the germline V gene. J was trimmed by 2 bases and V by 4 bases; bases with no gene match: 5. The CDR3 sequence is CASSTIAGDTDTQYF. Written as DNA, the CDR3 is TGCGCCAGCAGCACCATAGCGGGAGACACAGATACGCAGTATTTT.

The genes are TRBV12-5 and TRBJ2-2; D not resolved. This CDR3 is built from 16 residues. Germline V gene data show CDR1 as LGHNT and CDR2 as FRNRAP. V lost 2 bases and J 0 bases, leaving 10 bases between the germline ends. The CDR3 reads CASGLPRRANTGELFF. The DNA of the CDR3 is TGTGCTAGTGGTTTGCCCCGTCGGGCGAACACCGGGGAGCTGTTTTTT.